This T cell receptor (beta chain) derives from a study of shared clonotypes between healthy human individuals. Assay: immunoSEQ multiplex PCR; the TCRdb copy retains only in-frame clones and omits some. The sample includes 1.6 million or so clones, around 95% of them seen just once. V trimming: 2 bases; J trimming: 4 bases; junction bases outside the gene matches: 2. The CDR3 runs to 14 residues. The V gene's germline CDR1 is SGDLS and CDR2 YYNGEE. About this clone: Its target is not known. Other DNA variants within this sample encode the same CDR3.

There were no recent acute infections or vaccinations among the donors, who were healthy HIV-negative adults. Donors, without exception, were Caucasian adults residing in Nashville, Tennessee. From CD4+ cells came CD45RA+ naive and CD45RA-negative memory subsets. Study-level findings and limits: The diversity represented, both genetic and in exposure history, was limited by few donors.

Source material: naive CD4+ T cells sorted from blood. Subset defined: CD45RA+ positively selected. The J gene is TRBJ2-7, the V gene TRBV9; 11 nucleotides agree with TRBD1. The source of this sequence is a man in his thirties or forties in good health. Here the CDR3 DNA reads TGTGCCAGCAGCGTCGGACAGGGGGCGTACGAGCAGTACTTC. Translated: CASSVGQGAYEQYF.